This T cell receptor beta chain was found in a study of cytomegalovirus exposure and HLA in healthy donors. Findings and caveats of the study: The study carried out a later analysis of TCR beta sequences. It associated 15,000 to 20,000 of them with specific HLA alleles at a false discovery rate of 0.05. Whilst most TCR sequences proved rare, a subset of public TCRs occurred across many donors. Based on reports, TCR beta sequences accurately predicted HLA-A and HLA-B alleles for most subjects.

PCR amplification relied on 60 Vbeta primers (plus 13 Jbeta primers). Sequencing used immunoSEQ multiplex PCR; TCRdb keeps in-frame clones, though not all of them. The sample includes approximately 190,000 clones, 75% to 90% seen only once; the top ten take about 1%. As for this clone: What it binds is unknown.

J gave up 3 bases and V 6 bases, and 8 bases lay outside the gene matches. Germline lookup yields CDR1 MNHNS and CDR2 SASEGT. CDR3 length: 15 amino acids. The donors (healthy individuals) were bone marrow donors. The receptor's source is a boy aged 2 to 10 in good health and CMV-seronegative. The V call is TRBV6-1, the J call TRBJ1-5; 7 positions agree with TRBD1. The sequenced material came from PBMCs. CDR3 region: CASSLRDRHNQPQHF. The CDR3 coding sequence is TGTGCCAGCAGCCTCCGGGACAGACACAATCAGCCCCAGCATTTT.